The 32 T cell receptor beta chains below come from one sample, sequenced in a study of shared clonotypes between healthy human individuals. Naive CD8 cells comprised CD45RO-negative, CCR7-positively selected cells, excluding terminally differentiated effector memory CD45RA+ cells. Only in-frame clones appear in the TCRdb table, and some are missing; sequencing was by immunoSEQ multiplex PCR. The sample has 560,000 or so clones, approximately 96% seen once. Sample: naive CD8+ T cells sorted from blood. These TCRs come from a woman between 25 and 40 years old in good health.

As to this clone: The same CDR3 can be traced to other DNA sequences in this sample. As DNA, the CDR3 is TGTGCCAGCAGAGACAGAGGCACAGATACGCAGTATTTT. Protein: CASRDRGTDTQYF. The V call is TRBV2, the J call TRBJ2-3; maybe TRBD1 (5 bases). V lost 6 bases and J 1 base, leaving 8 bases between the germline ends. CDR1 and CDR2 (germline): SNHLY, FYNNEI. There are 13 residues in the CDR3.

Notes on this clone: Additional DNA sequences in this sample encode the identical CDR3. This rearrangement joins TRBV9 to TRBJ2-1; weak D call: TRBD1 (5 bases). The germline V gene has CDR1 SGDLS and CDR2 YYNGEE. The germline V and J ends were trimmed by 2 bases and 0 bases, with 6 bases remaining between them. The CDR3 contains 14 residues. Here the CDR3 DNA reads TGTGCCAGCAGCGTCGACAGCTCCTACAATGAGCAGTTCTTC. Translation: CASSVDSSYNEQFF.

The chain links TRBV5-1 to TRBJ2-1, with unresolved D. V was shortened by 0 bases and J by 5 bases, with 9 bases between the two germline ends. Germline lookup yields CDR1 SGHRS and CDR2 YFSETQ. CDR3 length: 14 residues. The DNA for the CDR3 is TGCGCCAGCAGCTTGGAAACCAAGAACAATGAGCAGTTCTTC. As protein: CASSLETKNNEQFF. The entire variable domain, with the rest obtained from reference TRBV5-1 and TRBJ2-1, is as follows: KAGVTQTPRYLIKTRGQQVTLSCSPISGHRSVSWYQQTPGQGLQFLFEYFSETQRNKGNFPGRFSGRQFSNSRSEMNVSTLELGDSALYLCASSLETKNNEQFFGPGTRLTVL.

The chain has TRBV11-2 and TRBJ2-1; D gene uncertain. CDR3 length equals 12 residues. CDR1 is SGHAT and CDR2 is FQNNGV in the germline V gene. Between the trimmed V and J ends, which lost 0 bases and 9 bases, there was a span of 6 bases. The CDR3 loop reads CASSLDHGEQFF. CDR3 bases: TGTGCCAGCAGCTTAGACCATGGTGAGCAGTTCTTC.

The chain carries TRBV28 and TRBJ2-5; 9 nucleotides line up with TRBD1. The CDR3 runs 15 residues. The ends lost 5 bases at V and 5 bases at J; junction bases unmatched: 9. Germline lookup yields CDR1 MDHEN and CDR2 SYDVKM. The CDR3 bases are TGTGCCAGCAGTCTCCGGGACAGGGAACAGGAGACCCAGTACTTC. Translation: CASSLRDREQETQYF.

The chain uses TRBV29-1 and TRBJ2-1, with 9 bases that match TRBD1. CDR1 and CDR2 (germline): SQVTM, ANQGSEA. The CDR3 length is 16 residues. Unmatched junction bases numbered 12, after V lost 2 bases and J lost 7 bases. DNA for the CDR3: TGCAGCGTTGAAAGCGGGACAGGGTACTCGTTAAATGAGCAGTTCTTC. It specifies CSVESGTGYSLNEQFF.

This chain connects TRBV19 to TRBJ2-1, with 7 bases that match TRBD1. CDR1 and CDR2 from the germline V gene are LNHDA and SQIVND (reference sequence). The CDR3 covers 18 residues. V shed 5 bases, J shed 6 bases, and the junction held 19 bases outside the gene matches. The CDR3 spells CASSPRFRERGLTNEQFF. CDR3 DNA sequence: TGTGCCAGTAGTCCCCGGTTCAGGGAGAGGGGGCTGACCAATGAGCAGTTCTTC.

This clone was counted a few times. J is TRBJ2-1 and V is TRBV12-5; the match to TRBD2 covers 16 bases. CDR1 and CDR2 (germline): LGHNT, FRNRAP. CDR3 length: 18 amino acids. The V segment lost 2 bases and the J segment 5 bases; nucleotides outside the gene matches: 6. This chain's CDR3 is CASGLPGLAGGPHNEQFF. The CDR3, as DNA: TGTGCTAGTGGTTTGCCGGGACTAGCGGGAGGGCCCCACAATGAGCAGTTCTTC.

This rearrangement joins TRBV27 to TRBJ2-7; 13 bases fit TRBD2. This CDR3 spans 13 amino acids. Germline values: CDR1 MNHEY, CDR2 SMNVEV (reference sequence). V lost 7 bases to trimming and J lost 6 bases; unmatched junction nucleotides: 3. In nucleotides, the CDR3 is TGTGCCAGCAAGGGACTAGCGGGGAGCGAGCAGTACTTC. It yields the protein CASKGLAGSEQYF.

This chain uses TRBV27 with TRBJ2-1; a weak D match, TRBD2 (6 bases). Germline CDR1 is MNHEY and CDR2 is SMNVEV (reference sequence). The CDR3 consists of 14 residues. Trimming shortened V by 5 bases and J by 5 bases, and 13 bases separated the two germline ends. This CDR3 reads CASSLAGPDNEQFF. DNA of the CDR3: TGTGCCAGCAGTCTTGCGGGGCCCGACAATGAGCAGTTCTTC.

The rearrangement uses TRBV30 and TRBJ1-3, with D maybe TRBD1 (5 bases). In germline, CDR1 is GTSNPN, CDR2 SVGIG (reference sequence). The CDR3 extends over 13 amino acids. V was shortened by 5 bases and J by 4 bases, with 12 bases between the two germline ends. This CDR3 reads CAWDGALGNTIYF. The CDR3 DNA is TGTGCCTGGGACGGGGCCTTGGGAAACACCATATATTTT.

CDR3 sequence (DNA): TGCAGCGTTGAAGATGCTGGGGGGAACACCGGGGAGCTGTTTTTT. Protein product: CSVEDAGGNTGELFF. V is TRBV29-1 and J is TRBJ2-2; possibly TRBD1 or TRBD2 for D (5 bases each). Trimming took 0 bases from V and 1 from J, leaving 9 bases between them. Germline V gene sequence: CDR1 SQVTM, CDR2 ANQGSEA. CDR3 length equals 15 residues.

In DNA form, the CDR3 reads TGTGCCAGCAGCGACCCTCGACGGGACATAGTTATATACACCGGGGAGCTGTTTTTT. Translation: CASSDPRRDIVIYTGELFF. This rearrangement joins TRBV7-2 to TRBJ2-2, with a tentative D call TRBD1 (6 bases). The length of the CDR3 is 19 residues. Trimming stripped 5 bases from V and 3 bases from J, with 25 bases between. CDR1 is SGHTA, CDR2 FQGNSA, per germline.

This chain joins TRBV7-8 and TRBJ1-2; 8 nucleotides align to TRBD1. V was pared by 1 base and J by 8 bases, with 9 bases of the junction left unmatched. This CDR3 has 15 residues. Germline V gene data show CDR1 as SGHVS and CDR2 as FQNEAQ. The CDR3 loop reads CASSLGTGNGRGYTF. The CDR3 DNA sequence: TGTGCCAGCAGCTTAGGGACAGGGAATGGAAGAGGCTACACCTTC.

The V gene is TRBV6-5, the J gene TRBJ1-1; D gene unclear. This CDR3 is built from 13 residues. Germline loops: CDR1 MNHEY, CDR2 SVGAGI. Trimming cost V 6 bases and J 0 bases, with 8 bases left between them. The CDR3 DNA reads as TGTGCCAGCAGACCGTATGTGAACACTGAAGCTTTCTTT. Amino acids: CASRPYVNTEAFF.

V gene TRBV10-1 combines with J gene TRBJ2-1, with D maybe TRBD1 (6 bases). CDR1 WNHNN and CDR2 SYGVQD come from the germline V gene (reference sequence). This CDR3 is built from 14 residues. V lost 4 bases and J 8 bases, leaving 15 bases between the germline ends. The CDR3: CASSVTGISDEQFF. CDR3 nucleotide sequence: TGCGCCAGCAGTGTAACAGGGATTAGCGATGAGCAGTTCTTC.

The chain recombines TRBV27 with TRBJ2-7; 7 nucleotides agree with TRBD1. There are 15 residues in the CDR3. Trimming removed 2 bases from V and 6 bases from J; junction bases left unmatched: 10. Germline assignment: CDR1 MNHEY and CDR2 SMNVEV (reference sequence). This CDR3 is CASSLVTGFGSEQYF. Written as DNA, the CDR3 is TGTGCCAGCAGTTTAGTGACAGGGTTCGGTAGCGAGCAGTACTTC.

The CDR3 bases are TGTGCCAGCAGTCGGACTAGCGGGGGAACAACGCCGGACTACGAGCAGTACTTC. This translates into CASSRTSGGTTPDYEQYF. The V gene is TRBV2, the J gene TRBJ2-7; the match to TRBD2 covers 13 bases. There are 18 residues in the CDR3. Germline V gives CDR1 SNHLY, CDR2 FYNNEI. The V gene end was trimmed by 5 bases and the J gene end by 3 bases; junction bases not matched to a gene: 13. Drawing the rest from reference TRBV2 and TRBJ2-7, the complete variable domain is EPEVTQTPSHQVTQMGQEVILRCVPISNHLYFYWYRQILGQKVEFLVSFYNNEISEKSEIFDDQFSVERPDGSNFTLKIRSTKLEDSAMYFCASSRTSGGTTPDYEQYFGPGTRLTVT.

The chain is built from TRBV5-5 and TRBJ1-5, with a tentative D call TRBD1 (5 bases). This CDR3 spans 17 amino acids. Trimming pared 4 bases from V and 1 base from J, leaving 18 bases between. CDR1 and CDR2 from the germline V gene are SGHKS and YYEKEE (reference sequence). The CDR3 spells CASSPLVSGESNQPQHF. For the CDR3, the DNA is TGTGCCAGCAGCCCACTAGTCTCGGGGGAGAGCAATCAGCCCCAGCATTTT.

This chain uses TRBV14 with TRBJ1-1, with D possibly TRBD1 on 5 matching bases. The CDR3 has 15 residues. Germline values: CDR1 SGHDN, CDR2 FVKESK. V dropped 0 bases and J dropped 4 bases, with 12 bases sitting between them. The CDR3 DNA sequence: TGTGCCAGCAGCCAAGATCCCGGGGGGAGCACTGAAGCTTTCTTT. It specifies CASSQDPGGSTEAFF. Looking up the rest from reference TRBV14 and TRBJ1-1 gives the full variable domain: EAGVTQFPSHSVIEKGQTVTLRCDPISGHDNLYWYRRVMGKEIKFLLHFVKESKQDESGMPNNRFLAERTGGTYSTLKVQPAELEDSGVYFCASSQDPGGSTEAFFGQGTRLTVV.

The chain joins TRBV2 to TRBJ2-5; D is unresolved. There are 17 residues in the CDR3. Germline CDR1 and CDR2: SNHLY and FYNNEI. Between the trimmed V and J ends, which lost 6 bases and 2 bases, there was a span of 22 bases. The CDR3 DNA follows: TGTGCCAGCAGACACTACCCTGGTTCGTTAGGGCAAGAGACCCAGTACTTC. Translated: CASRHYPGSLGQETQYF.

This clone was observed a single time. CDR3 region: CASSSSPGQGGNEQYF. The CDR3 region has the DNA TGTGCCAGCAGCTCGTCTCCGGGACAGGGGGGCAACGAGCAGTACTTC. The rearrangement links TRBV7-8 to TRBJ2-7; 11 positions agree with TRBD1. CDR3 length: 16 amino acids. Trimming cost V 4 bases and J 5 bases; bases outside gene matches: 10. The germline CDR1 and CDR2 sequences are SGHVS and FQNEAQ.

The gene calls are TRBV27 and TRBJ2-5; no clear D gene. The J call is in doubt because the DNA end fits TRBJ2-7 better. The CDR3 runs to 13 residues. Germline lookup yields CDR1 MNHEY and CDR2 SMNVEV (reference sequence). The CDR3 coding sequence is TGTGCCAGCAGTTGGGGTCAGTCCTACGAGCAGTACTTC. This encodes CASSWGQSYEQYF.

This chain links TRBV7-9 with TRBJ2-1; 7 nucleotides match TRBD2. CDR1 and CDR2 (germline): SEHNR, FQNEAQ (reference sequence). V dropped 2 bases and J dropped 1; count of bases not matched to a gene: 2. The CDR3 contains 15 residues. The CDR3, as DNA: TGTGCCAGCAGCTTAACGGGGGGTTCCTACAATGAGCAGTTCTTC. Its translation is CASSLTGGSYNEQFF.

The V and J genes are TRBV7-9 and TRBJ2-7, with D unclear. Germline V CDR1 and CDR2: SEHNR, FQNEAQ (reference sequence). This CDR3 has 16 amino acids. The V and J ends lost 5 bases and 1 base respectively, with 18 bases between them. The CDR3 DNA reads as TGTGCCAGCAGCCCGCGTTTCGGCACGACGTCCTACGAGCAGTACTTC. Protein sequence: CASSPRFGTTSYEQYF.

This chain joins TRBV7-6 and TRBJ1-5; D is uncertain. CDR1 SGHVS and CDR2 FNYEAQ come from the germline V gene. V was shortened by 2 bases and J by 3 bases, with 2 bases between the two germline ends. This CDR3 is built from 12 residues. The CDR3 nucleotides are TGTGCCAGCAGCTTACCCAATCAGCCCCAGCATTTT. Protein sequence: CASSLPNQPQHF.

The chain joins TRBV19 to TRBJ2-7; the match to TRBD2 covers 9 bases. The CDR3 is 13 amino acids. Germline V lookup: CDR1 LNHDA, CDR2 SQIVND (reference sequence). V dropped 7 bases and J dropped 3; count of bases not matched to a gene: 4. The CDR3 reads CASNLTSGYEQYF. CDR3 in DNA: TGTGCCAGTAACCTGACTAGCGGCTACGAGCAGTACTTC.

V gene TRBV2 combines with J gene TRBJ2-5; 9 nucleotides align to TRBD2. This CDR3 comprises 16 residues. V was clipped by 6 bases and J by 0 bases; unmatched bases: 8. From germline, CDR1 is SNHLY and CDR2 FYNNEI. The CDR3 loop reads CASSYGLARYQETQYF. CDR3 DNA sequence: TGTGCCAGCAGCTACGGACTAGCGCGGTACCAAGAGACCCAGTACTTC. Supplemented by reference TRBV2 and TRBJ2-5, the full variable domain reads EPEVTQTPSHQVTQMGQEVILRCVPISNHLYFYWYRQILGQKVEFLVSFYNNEISEKSEIFDDQFSVERPDGSNFTLKIRSTKLEDSAMYFCASSYGLARYQETQYFGPGTRLLVL.

V is TRBV5-1 and J is TRBJ2-1, with 7 bases fitting TRBD2. This CDR3 is 15 amino acids long. The V gene end was trimmed by 4 bases and the J gene end by 7 bases; junction bases not matched to a gene: 11. Germline lookup yields CDR1 SGHRS and CDR2 YFSETQ. CDR3 sequence: CASSPLAGEGNEQFF. Here the CDR3 DNA reads TGCGCCAGCAGCCCACTGGCGGGAGAGGGGAATGAGCAGTTCTTC.

This rearrangement joins TRBV4-2 to TRBJ1-4; TRBD1 agrees at 8 bases. The germline gives CDR1 LGHNA, CDR2 YNFKEQ. The CDR3 length is 13 residues. The V gene end was trimmed by 8 bases and the J gene end by 7 bases; junction bases not matched to a gene: 6. For the CDR3, the DNA is TGTGCCAGCCGCGGACAGGGTGGTGAAAAACTGTTTTTT. This encodes CASRGQGGEKLFF.

V gene TRBV6-6 combines with J gene TRBJ1-1; TRBD1 matches at 7 bases. Per the germline V gene, CDR1 is MNHNY and CDR2 is SVGAGI (reference sequence). With V trimmed by 5 bases and J by 1 base, 4 bases remained unmatched. The length of the CDR3 is 14 residues. The CDR3 nucleotides are TGTGCCAGCAGTACGGGACAGCCGAACACTGAAGCTTTCTTT. This gives the protein CASSTGQPNTEAFF.

V and J are TRBV2 and TRBJ2-7; D is unresolved. Trimming removed 6 bases at V and 0 bases at J, with 6 bases between. This CDR3 is built from 12 residues. Germline V lookup: CDR1 SNHLY, CDR2 FYNNEI. In nucleotides, the CDR3 is TGTGCCAGCAGGGACGCCTCCTACGAGCAGTACTTC. Protein sequence: CASRDASYEQYF.